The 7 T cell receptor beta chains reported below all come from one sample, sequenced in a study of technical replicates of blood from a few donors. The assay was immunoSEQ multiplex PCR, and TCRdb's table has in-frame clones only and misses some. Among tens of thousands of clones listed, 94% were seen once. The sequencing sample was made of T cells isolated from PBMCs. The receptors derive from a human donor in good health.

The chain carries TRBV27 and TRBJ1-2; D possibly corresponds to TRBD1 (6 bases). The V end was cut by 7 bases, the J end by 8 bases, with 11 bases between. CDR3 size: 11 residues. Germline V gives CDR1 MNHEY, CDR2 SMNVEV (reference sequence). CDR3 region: CASKGGFGYTF. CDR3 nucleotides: TGTGCCAGCAAGGGGGGGTTCGGCTACACCTTC.

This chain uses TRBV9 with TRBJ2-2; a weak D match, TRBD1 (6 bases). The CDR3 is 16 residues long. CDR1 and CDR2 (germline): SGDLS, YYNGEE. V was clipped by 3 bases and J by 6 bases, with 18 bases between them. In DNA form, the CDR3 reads TGTGCCAGCAGCGGCTCCGGGACAAGGCCCCCCGGGGAGCTGTTTTTT. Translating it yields CASSGSGTRPPGELFF.

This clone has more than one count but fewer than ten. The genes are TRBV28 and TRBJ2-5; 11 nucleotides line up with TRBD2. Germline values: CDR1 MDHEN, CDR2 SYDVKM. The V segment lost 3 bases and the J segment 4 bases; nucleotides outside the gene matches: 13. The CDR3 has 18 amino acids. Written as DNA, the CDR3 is TGTGCCAGCAGTTTGCCTCCGTTGGGACTAGCGGTGGGAGAGACCCAGTACTTC. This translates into CASSLPPLGLAVGETQYF.

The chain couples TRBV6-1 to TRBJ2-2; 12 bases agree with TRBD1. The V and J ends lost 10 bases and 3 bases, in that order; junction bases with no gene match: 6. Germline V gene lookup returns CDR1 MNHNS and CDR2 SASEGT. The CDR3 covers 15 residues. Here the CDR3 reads CATRGQGADTGELFF. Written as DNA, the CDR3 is TGTGCCACCCGGGGACAGGGGGCAGACACCGGGGAGCTGTTTTTT.

CDR3 nucleotide sequence: TGTGCCAGCAGGGACAGCAACCAAGAGACCCAGTACTTC. Encoded protein: CASRDSNQETQYF. The V and J genes are TRBV6-5 and TRBJ2-5; D perhaps matches TRBD1 (6 bases). Trimming removed 6 bases at V and 0 bases at J, with 8 bases between. The CDR3 sequence is 13 residues long. Germline CDR1 and CDR2: MNHEY and SVGAGI.

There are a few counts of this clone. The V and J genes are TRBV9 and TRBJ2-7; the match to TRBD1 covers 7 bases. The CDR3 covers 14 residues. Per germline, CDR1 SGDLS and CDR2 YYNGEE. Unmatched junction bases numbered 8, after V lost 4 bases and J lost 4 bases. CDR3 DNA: TGTGCCAGCAGCCCCCGGACAGGTTTATACGAGCAGTACTTC. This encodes CASSPRTGLYEQYF.

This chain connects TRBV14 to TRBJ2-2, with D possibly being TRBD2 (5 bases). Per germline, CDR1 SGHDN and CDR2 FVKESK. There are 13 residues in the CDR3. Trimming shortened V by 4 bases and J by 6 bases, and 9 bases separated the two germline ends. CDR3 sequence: CASSLARAGELFF. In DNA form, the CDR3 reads TGTGCCAGCAGCCTGGCGCGGGCCGGGGAGCTGTTTTTT.